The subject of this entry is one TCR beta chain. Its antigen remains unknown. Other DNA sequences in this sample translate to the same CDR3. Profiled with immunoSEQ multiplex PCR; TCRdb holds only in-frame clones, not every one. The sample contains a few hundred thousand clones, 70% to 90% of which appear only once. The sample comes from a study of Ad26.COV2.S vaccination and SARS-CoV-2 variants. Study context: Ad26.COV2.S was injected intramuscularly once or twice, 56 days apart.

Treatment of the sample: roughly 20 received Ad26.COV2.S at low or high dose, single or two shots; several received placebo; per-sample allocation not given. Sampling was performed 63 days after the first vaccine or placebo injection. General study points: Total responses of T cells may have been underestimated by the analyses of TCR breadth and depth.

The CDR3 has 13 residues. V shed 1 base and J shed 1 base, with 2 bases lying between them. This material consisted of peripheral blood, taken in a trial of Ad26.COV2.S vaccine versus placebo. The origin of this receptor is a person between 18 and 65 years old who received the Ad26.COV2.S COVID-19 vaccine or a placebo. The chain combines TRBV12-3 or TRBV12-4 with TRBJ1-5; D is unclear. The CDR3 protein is CASSLESNQPQHF. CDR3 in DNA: TGTGCCAGCAGTTTAGAGAGCAATCAGCCCCAGCATTTT.